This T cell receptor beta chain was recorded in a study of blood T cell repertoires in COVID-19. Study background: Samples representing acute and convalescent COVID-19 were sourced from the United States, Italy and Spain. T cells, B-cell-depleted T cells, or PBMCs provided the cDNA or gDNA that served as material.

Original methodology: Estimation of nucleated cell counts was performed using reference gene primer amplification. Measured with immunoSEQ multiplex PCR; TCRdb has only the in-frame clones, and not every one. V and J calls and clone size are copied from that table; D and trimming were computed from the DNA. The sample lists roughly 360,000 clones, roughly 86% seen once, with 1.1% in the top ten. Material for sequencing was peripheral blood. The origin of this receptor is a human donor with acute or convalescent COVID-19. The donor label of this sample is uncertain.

CDR3 protein: CASGPPSSHLSGANVLTF. CDR3 nucleotide sequence: TGTGCCAGCGGGCCTCCTTCATCCCATCTCTCTGGGGCCAACGTCCTGACTTTC. J is TRBJ2-6 and V is TRBV25-1; D uncertain. V gave up 8 bases and J gave up 0 bases, with 20 bases separating them. CDR1 and CDR2 (germline): MGHDK, SYGVNS. The CDR3 length is 18 residues.